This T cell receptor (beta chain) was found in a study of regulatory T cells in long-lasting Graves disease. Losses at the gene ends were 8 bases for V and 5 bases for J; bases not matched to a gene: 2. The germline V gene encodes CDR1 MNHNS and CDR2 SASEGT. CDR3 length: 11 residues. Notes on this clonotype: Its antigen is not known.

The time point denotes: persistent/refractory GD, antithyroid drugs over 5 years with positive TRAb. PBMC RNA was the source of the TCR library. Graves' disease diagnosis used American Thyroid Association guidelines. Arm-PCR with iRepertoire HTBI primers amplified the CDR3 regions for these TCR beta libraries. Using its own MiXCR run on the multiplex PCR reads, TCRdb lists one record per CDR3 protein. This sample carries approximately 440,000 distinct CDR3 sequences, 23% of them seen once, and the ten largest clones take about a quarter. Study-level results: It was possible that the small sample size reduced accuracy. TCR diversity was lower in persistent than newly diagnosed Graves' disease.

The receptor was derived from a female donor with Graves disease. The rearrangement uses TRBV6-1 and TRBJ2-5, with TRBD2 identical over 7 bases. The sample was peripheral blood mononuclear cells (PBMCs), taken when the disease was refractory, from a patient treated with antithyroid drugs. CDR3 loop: CASREVETQYF. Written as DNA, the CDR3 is TGTGCCAGCCGGGAGGTCGAGACCCAGTACTTC.